The clone carrying this TCR beta chain was seen many times. Its antigen is not known. These data originate in a study of molecular identifiers for immune sequencing clone quantification. Findings and limits, study-wide: Spiked Jurkat TCR RNA from one cell was reportedly detectable among 950,000 to 1,000,000 naive cells.

From roughly 20,000 to 1,000,000 sorted cells, naive CD8 libraries were generated with 10%, 30% or 50% RNA. For naive CD8 T cells, sorting used the CD8+CD4-CCR7+CD45RA+ phenotype. The germline gives CDR1 SGHVS, CDR2 FNYEAQ. The germline V and J ends were trimmed by 5 bases and 0 bases, with 9 bases remaining between them. The CDR3 has 14 residues. Library preparation followed earlier protocols using designated TCR primers. One entry per CDR3 protein, called by TCRdb with MiXCR from the PCR reads. The table shows some 88,000 distinct CDR3 sequences, with 21% occurring only once. The sequence came from a human donor in good health. Some libraries in this study had Jurkat cell RNA spiked in. The chain recombines TRBV7-6 with TRBJ2-3; the D gene is possibly TRBD1 (5 bases). The sequenced sample was naive CD8+ T cells from blood, with Jurkat cell RNA spiked in. Subset indicated: FACS-sorted CD8+CD4-CCR7+CD45RA+ naive T cells. CDR3 residues: CASSTDTSTDTQYF. CDR3 nucleotide sequence: TGTGCCAGCAGCACGGACACAAGCACAGATACGCAGTATTTT.